The sample holds many counts of the clone carrying this TCR beta chain. Breast cancer patients provided tissue from their axillary draining lymph nodes. TCRdb itself ran the multiplex PCR reads through MiXCR, one entry per CDR3 protein. The sample lists approximately 120,000 distinct CDR3 sequences; 21% were seen once. Per the germline V gene, CDR1 is MNHEY and CDR2 is SMNVEV (reference sequence). This CDR3 spans 18 amino acids. Trimming took 6 bases from V and 0 from J; bases not matched to a gene: 15. The data stem from a study of breast tumors, draining lymph nodes, adjacent tissues. The rearrangement uses TRBV27 and TRBJ2-3; the match to TRBD2 covers 7 bases. The TCR was taken from a female donor with breast cancer. Some clones in this sample may be carry-over from other donors' samples. Sequenced: axillary lymph node tissue. The CDR3 DNA sequence: TGTGCCAGCAGCCAATTCAAGCGGGGCAAATCTAGCACAGATACGCAGTATTTT. Translation gives CASSQFKRGKSSTDTQYF.